Listed below are T cell receptor beta chains from one sample, sequenced in a study of T cell responses to AZD1222 COVID-19 vaccine. Measured with immunoSEQ multiplex PCR; TCRdb has only the in-frame clones, and not every one. The sample lists about 140,000 clones; over 85% were seen once. This sample comprised peripheral blood, obtained on day 0 of MenACWY control vaccination. The receptors were sampled from an adult in good health. The CDR3 runs from the conserved cysteine through the conserved F or W. A D gene is named only where the DNA matches it firmly. The size field is filled for only some rows; it gives once, few, many or a size class.

V,D,size,J,DNA,CDR3
TRBV5-1,NA,NA,TRBJ2-2,TGCGCCAGCAGCTTAGGACAGTCGGGCACCGGGGAGCTGTTTTTT,CASSLGQSGTGELFF
TRBV4-2,TRBD2,NA,TRBJ2-3,TGTGCCAGCAGCCCGGGACTAGCGGTCGGCGGGGCAGATACGCAGTATTTT,CASSPGLAVGGADTQYF
TRBV28,NA,NA,TRBJ1-2,TGTGCCAGCAGGGACCCTCCGGGGGGCTACACCTTC,CASRDPPGGYTF
TRBV11-1,NA,NA,TRBJ2-2,TGTGCCAGCAGTCTTACCAGGGTCGGGGAGCTGTTTTTT,CASSLTRVGELFF
TRBV6-5,NA,NA,TRBJ2-3,TGTGCCAGCAGTTTTGATGGGCAGGGGATCCCCGATACGCAGTATTTT,CASSFDGQGIPDTQYF
TRBV19,NA,NA,TRBJ1-6,TGTGCCAGTAGTGCACGATCAGAAAATTCACCCCTCCACTTT,CASSARSENSPLHF
TRBV3-1/TRBV3-2,NA,NA,TRBJ1-2,TGTGCCAGCAGCCCCCGGGAGGCTAACTATGGCTACACCTTC,CASSPREANYGYTF
TRBV19,TRBD2,NA,TRBJ2-1,TGTGCCAGTAGTATAATGGGACTAGCCACACATGAGCAGTTCTTC,CASSIMGLATHEQFF
TRBV7-2,NA,NA,TRBJ1-5,TGTGCCAGCAGCTTAGAAGGGCCAATTAATAATCAGCCCCAGCATTTT,CASSLEGPINNQPQHF
TRBV2,NA,NA,TRBJ1-1,TGTGCCAGCAGTGATAATGTTCCAGGGGTTCCGAACACTGAAGCTTTCTTT,CASSDNVPGVPNTEAFF
TRBV5-1,TRBD2,NA,TRBJ2-1,TGCGCCAGCAGCTTGGATAGCGGGAATTTCAATGAGCAGTTCTTC,CASSLDSGNFNEQFF
TRBV11-2,NA,NA,TRBJ1-2,TGTGCCAGCAGCTTAATCGGGGGGGCCTATGGCTACACCTTC,CASSLIGGAYGYTF
TRBV27,TRBD1,once,TRBJ1-2,TGTGCCAGCAGTTTGACAGGGAACTATGGCTACACCTTC,CASSLTGNYGYTF
TRBV5-1,NA,NA,TRBJ2-7,TGCGCCAGCAGCTTGACAGGGACCTACGAGCAGTACTTC,CASSLTGTYEQYF
TRBV6-5,NA,NA,TRBJ1-6,TGTGCCAGCAGACTTTCTGGGACGGTGAATTCACCCCTCCACTTT,CASRLSGTVNSPLHF
TRBV13,NA,NA,TRBJ2-2,TGTGCCAGCAGCCCCGCCATCGTATCCACCGGGGAGCTGTTTTTT,CASSPAIVSTGELFF
TRBV2,TRBD1,NA,TRBJ1-5,TGTGCCAGCAGTGGAACAGGGGGCAGTCAGCCCCAGCATTTT,CASSGTGGSQPQHF
TRBV27,NA,NA,TRBJ1-2,TGTGCCAGCAGTTTATCGTACAGAGGCGGCTACACCTTC,CASSLSYRGGYTF
TRBV19,NA,NA,TRBJ2-1,TGTGCCAGTAGTATAGATCTTGAGATAGCGGAAGGCTACAATGAGCAGTTCTTC,CASSIDLEIAEGYNEQFF
TRBV7-9,NA,NA,TRBJ1-1,TGTGCCAGCAGCCTCGGACAGTGGGAGAACACTGAAGCTTTCTTT,CASSLGQWENTEAFF
TRBV4-2,TRBD1,once,TRBJ2-2,TGTGCCAGCAGCCGAGGACAGGGTGAGACCGGGGAGCTGTTTTTT,CASSRGQGETGELFF
TRBV5-6,NA,once,TRBJ2-7,TGTGCCAGCAGCTTGGGGCAGAACTCCTACGAGCAGTACTTC,CASSLGQNSYEQYF
TRBV19,NA,NA,TRBJ2-7,TGTGCCACCTCTCGACAGGACGCGTTGTACTTC,CATSRQDALYF
TRBV4-2,NA,few,TRBJ2-1,TGTGCCAGCAGCCCCGGAACTACTCGAGACAATGAGCAGTTCTTC,CASSPGTTRDNEQFF
TRBV25-1,NA,NA,TRBJ1-1,TGTGCCAGCAAGGTGACCGGGGGCACCACTGAAGCTTTCTTT,CASKVTGGTTEAFF
TRBV7-8,NA,NA,TRBJ1-1,TGTGCCAGCAGCCCTACCTACACTGAAGCTTTCTTT,CASSPTYTEAFF
TRBV18,TRBD1,once,TRBJ1-1,TGTGCCAGCTCACCGGGACAGCCGAACACTGAAGCTTTCTTT,CASSPGQPNTEAFF
TRBV7-8,TRBD1,NA,TRBJ1-5,TGTGCCAGCACTCCGGCCAGGGGGCCCTATCAGCCCCAGCATTTT,CASTPARGPYQPQHF
TRBV6-5,NA,NA,TRBJ1-4,TGTGCCAGCCACAACAGGGAGGGGAGTGAAAAACTGTTTTTT,CASHNREGSEKLFF
TRBV25-1,TRBD1,NA,TRBJ1-4,TGTGCCAGCAGTGGACGCGACAGGGCGGCAACTAATGAAAAACTGTTTTTT,CASSGRDRAATNEKLFF
TRBV6-2/TRBV6-3,NA,NA,TRBJ1-1,TGTGCCAGCAGTCCCCAGGGAGGGGTCACTGAAGCTTTCTTT,CASSPQGGVTEAFF
TRBV4-2,NA,NA,TRBJ2-7,TGTGCCAGCAGCTACAAAGGTTCCGAGCAGTACTTC,CASSYKGSEQYF
TRBV11-3,NA,NA,TRBJ1-1,TGTGCCAGCAGCTTAGGAGGGAAGAACACTGAAGCTTTCTTT,CASSLGGKNTEAFF
TRBV18,TRBD2,few,TRBJ2-5,TGTGCCAGCTCACCGACTAGCAGCCAAGAGACCCAGTACTTC,CASSPTSSQETQYF
TRBV4-1,NA,NA,TRBJ1-2,TGCGCCAGCAGCCAAGATTATAATCATGGCTACACCTTC,CASSQDYNHGYTF
TRBV24-1,NA,NA,TRBJ2-2,TGTGCCACCAGTGATCAGACAGCCTCGAACACCGGGGAGCTGTTTTTT,CATSDQTASNTGELFF
TRBV12-2,NA,NA,TRBJ2-1,TGTGCAAAGGTCCGGGAGATTCACAATGAGCAGTTCTTC,CAKVREIHNEQFF